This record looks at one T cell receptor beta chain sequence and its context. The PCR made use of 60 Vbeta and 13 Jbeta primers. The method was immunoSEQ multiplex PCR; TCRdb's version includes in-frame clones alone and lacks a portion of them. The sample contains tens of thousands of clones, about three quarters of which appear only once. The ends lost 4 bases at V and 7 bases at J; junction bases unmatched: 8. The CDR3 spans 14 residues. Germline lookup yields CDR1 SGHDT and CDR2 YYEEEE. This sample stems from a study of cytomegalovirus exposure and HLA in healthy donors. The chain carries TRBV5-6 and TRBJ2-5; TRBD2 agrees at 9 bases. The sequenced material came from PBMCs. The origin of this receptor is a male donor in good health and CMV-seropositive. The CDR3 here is CASSVAGARGTQYF. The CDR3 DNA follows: TGTGCCAGCAGCGTAGCGGGGGCCAGGGGGACCCAGTACTTC.